The following is a T cell receptor (beta chain) sequence with its context. Antigen: not known. This sample was taken from a study of T cell responses to AZD1222 COVID-19 vaccine. Study observations and caveats: Just a handful of AZD1222 recipients tested seropositive at baseline. The donor cohort was predominantly white British with a female majority, and clonal diversity may have been underestimated.

Second-dose intervals of approximately 4 or approximately 12 weeks were pooled. Trimming stripped 7 bases from V and 6 bases from J, with 12 bases between. CDR3 length: 12 amino acids. The method was immunoSEQ multiplex PCR; TCRdb's version includes in-frame clones alone and lacks a portion of them. The data contain just under 150,000 clones, 86% of them seen just once; the ten biggest clones take up 5% to 6%. Material: peripheral blood, obtained 28 days after the second AZD1222 dose. The source is an adult who received the AZD1222 COVID-19 vaccine. This chain links TRBV12-3 or TRBV12-4 with TRBJ1-2, with D unresolved. The CDR3 protein is CASTDRRNGYTF. The CDR3 DNA reads as TGTGCCAGCACTGACCGACGTAATGGCTACACCTTC.